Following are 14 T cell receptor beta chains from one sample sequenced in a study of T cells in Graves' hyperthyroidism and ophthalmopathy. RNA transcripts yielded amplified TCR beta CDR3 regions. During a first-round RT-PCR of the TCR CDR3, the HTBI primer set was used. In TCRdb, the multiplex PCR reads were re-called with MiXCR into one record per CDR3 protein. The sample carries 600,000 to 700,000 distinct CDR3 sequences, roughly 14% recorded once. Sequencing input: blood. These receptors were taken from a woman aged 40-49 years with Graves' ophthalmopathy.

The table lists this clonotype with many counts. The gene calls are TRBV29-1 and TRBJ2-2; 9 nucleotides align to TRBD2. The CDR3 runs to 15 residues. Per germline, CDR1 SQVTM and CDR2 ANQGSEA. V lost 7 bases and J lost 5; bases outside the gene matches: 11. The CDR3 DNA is TGCAGCGCAACGTCACTTGCGGGAGGGACCGGGGAGCTGTTTTTT. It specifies CSATSLAGGTGELFF.

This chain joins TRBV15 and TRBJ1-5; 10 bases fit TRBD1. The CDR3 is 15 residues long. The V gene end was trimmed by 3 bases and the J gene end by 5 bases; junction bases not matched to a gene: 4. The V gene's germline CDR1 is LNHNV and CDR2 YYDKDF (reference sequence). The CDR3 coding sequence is TGTGCCACCAGCAGGCCCGGGACAGGGGATCAGCCCCAGCATTTT. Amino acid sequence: CATSRPGTGDQPQHF.

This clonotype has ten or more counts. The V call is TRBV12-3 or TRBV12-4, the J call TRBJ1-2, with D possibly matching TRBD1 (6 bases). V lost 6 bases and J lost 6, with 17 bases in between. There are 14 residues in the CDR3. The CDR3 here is CASSPRSGVNGYTF. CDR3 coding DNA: TGTGCCAGCAGCCCAAGGTCAGGGGTCAATGGCTACACCTTC.

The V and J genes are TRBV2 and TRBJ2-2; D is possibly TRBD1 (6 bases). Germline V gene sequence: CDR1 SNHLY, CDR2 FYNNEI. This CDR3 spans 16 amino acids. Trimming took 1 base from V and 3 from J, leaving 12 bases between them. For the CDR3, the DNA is TGTGCCAGCAGTGAAGAGAGGGACATCGACACCGGGGAGCTGTTTTTT. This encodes CASSEERDIDTGELFF.

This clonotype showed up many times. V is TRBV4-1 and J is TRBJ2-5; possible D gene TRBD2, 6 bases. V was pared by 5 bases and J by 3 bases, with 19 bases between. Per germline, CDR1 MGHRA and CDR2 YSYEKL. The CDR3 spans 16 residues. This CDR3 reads CASSARTDGGEETQYF. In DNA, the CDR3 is TGCGCCAGCAGCGCAAGGACTGATGGAGGGGAAGAGACCCAGTACTTC.

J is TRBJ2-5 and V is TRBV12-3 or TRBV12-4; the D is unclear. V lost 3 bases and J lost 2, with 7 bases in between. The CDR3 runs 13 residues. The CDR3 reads CASSFLRQETQYF. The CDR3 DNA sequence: TGTGCCAGCAGTTTTTTGCGGCAAGAGACCCAGTACTTC.

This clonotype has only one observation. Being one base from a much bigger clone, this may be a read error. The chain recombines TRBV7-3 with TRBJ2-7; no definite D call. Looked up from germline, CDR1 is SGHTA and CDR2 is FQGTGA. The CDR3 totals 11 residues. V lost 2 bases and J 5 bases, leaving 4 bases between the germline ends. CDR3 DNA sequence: TGTGCCAGCAGCTTATTCCACGAGCAGTACTTC. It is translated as CASSLFHEQYF. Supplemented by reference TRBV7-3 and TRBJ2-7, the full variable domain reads GAGVSQTPSNKVTEKGKYVELRCDPISGHTALYWYRQSLGQGPEFLIYFQGTGAADDSGLPNDRFFAVRPEGSVSTLKIQRTERGDSAVYLCASSLFHEQYFGPGTRLTVT.

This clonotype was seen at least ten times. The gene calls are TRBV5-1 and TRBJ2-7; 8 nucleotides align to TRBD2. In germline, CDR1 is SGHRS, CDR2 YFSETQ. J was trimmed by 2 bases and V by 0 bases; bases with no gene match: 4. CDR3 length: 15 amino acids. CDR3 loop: CASSLDGLATYEQYF. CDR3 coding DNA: TGCGCCAGCAGCTTGGACGGACTAGCTACCTACGAGCAGTACTTC.

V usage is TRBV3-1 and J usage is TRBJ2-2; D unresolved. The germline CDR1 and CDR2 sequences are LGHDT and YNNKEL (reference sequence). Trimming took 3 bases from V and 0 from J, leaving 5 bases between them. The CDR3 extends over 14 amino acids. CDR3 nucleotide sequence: TGTGCCAGCAGCCATCGCCCGAACACCGGGGAGCTGTTTTTT. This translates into CASSHRPNTGELFF.

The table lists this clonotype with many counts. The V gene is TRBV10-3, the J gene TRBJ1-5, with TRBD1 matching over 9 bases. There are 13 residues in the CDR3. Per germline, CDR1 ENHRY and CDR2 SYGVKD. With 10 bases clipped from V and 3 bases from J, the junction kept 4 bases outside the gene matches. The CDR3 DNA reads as TGTGCCACCGGACAGGGGAACAATCAGCCCCAGCATTTT. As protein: CATGQGNNQPQHF.

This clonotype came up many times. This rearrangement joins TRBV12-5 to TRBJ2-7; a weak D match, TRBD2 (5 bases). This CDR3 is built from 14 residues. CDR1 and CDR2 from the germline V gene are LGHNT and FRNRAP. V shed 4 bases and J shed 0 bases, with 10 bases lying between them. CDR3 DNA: TGTGCTAGTGGTTCCCGGGATTACTCCTACGAGCAGTACTTC. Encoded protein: CASGSRDYSYEQYF.

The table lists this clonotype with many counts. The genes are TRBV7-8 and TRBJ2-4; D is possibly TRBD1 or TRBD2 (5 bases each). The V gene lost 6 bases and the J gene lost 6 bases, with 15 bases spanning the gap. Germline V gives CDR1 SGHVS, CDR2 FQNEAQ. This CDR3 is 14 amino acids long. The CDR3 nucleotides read TGTGCCAGCAGGGAGAGTTTTGGGGGAAACATTCAGTACTTC. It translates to CASRESFGGNIQYF.

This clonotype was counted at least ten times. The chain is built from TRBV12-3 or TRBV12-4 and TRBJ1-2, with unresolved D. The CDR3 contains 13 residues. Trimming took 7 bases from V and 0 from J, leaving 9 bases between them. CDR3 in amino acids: CASTATTNYGYTF. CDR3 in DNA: TGTGCCAGCACAGCGACGACTAACTATGGCTACACCTTC.

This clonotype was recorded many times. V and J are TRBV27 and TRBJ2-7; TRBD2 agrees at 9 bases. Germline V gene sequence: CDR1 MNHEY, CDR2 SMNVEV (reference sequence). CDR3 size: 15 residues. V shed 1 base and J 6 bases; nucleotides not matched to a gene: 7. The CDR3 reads CASSLFAGGPGEQYF. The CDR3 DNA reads TGTGCCAGCAGTTTATTTGCGGGAGGGCCGGGCGAGCAGTACTTC.